This T cell receptor (beta chain) was identified in a study of OX40 agonist ivuxolimab in advanced cancers. With baseline, cycle 4 day 1, and cycle 7 day 1 as timepoints, blood was sampled. Assay: immunoSEQ multiplex PCR; the TCRdb copy retains only in-frame clones and omits some. The sample shows about 97,000 clones, less than 90% of them seen only once. Trimming cost V 6 bases and J 5 bases, with 7 bases left between them. This CDR3 region has 10 residues. The germline CDR1 and CDR2 sequences are DFQATT and SNEGSKA (reference sequence). This clone was found a few times. The chain employs TRBV20-1 and TRBJ2-5; D is uncertain. This sequence originates from an adult with an advanced solid tumor such as melanoma, head and neck, liver or kidney cancer. The sequenced sample was CD4+ or CD8+ T cells sorted from blood, obtained in a trial of the OX40 agonist ivuxolimab. This CDR3 reads CSAQRETQYF. As DNA, the CDR3 is TGCAGTGCGCAAAGGGAGACCCAGTACTTC.